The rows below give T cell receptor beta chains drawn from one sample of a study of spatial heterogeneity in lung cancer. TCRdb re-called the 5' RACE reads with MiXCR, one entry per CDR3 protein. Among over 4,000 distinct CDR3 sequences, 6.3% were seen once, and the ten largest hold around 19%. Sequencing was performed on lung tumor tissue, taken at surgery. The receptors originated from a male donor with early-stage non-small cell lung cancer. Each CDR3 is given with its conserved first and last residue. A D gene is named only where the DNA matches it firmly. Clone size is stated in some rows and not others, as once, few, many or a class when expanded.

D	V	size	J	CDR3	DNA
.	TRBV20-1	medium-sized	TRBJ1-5	CSAGRRNQPQHF	TGCAGTGCCGGGAGACGTAATCAGCCCCAGCATTTT
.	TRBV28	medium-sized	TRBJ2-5	CASSFPGSRWGHESETQYF	TGTGCCAGCAGTTTTCCCGGGAGCAGGTGGGGACACGAGTCGGAGACCCAGTACTTC
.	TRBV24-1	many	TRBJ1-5	CATSDAGNNQPQHF	TGTGCCACCAGTGACGCAGGGAACAATCAGCCCCAGCATTTT
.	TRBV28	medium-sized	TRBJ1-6	CASRGVGSLGNSPLHF	TGTGCCAGCAGAGGGGTTGGGAGCCTGGGGAATTCACCCCTCCACTTT
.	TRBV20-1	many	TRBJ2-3	CSARDRVVPTDTQYF	TGCAGTGCTAGAGATCGGGTGGTCCCCACAGATACGCAGTATTTT
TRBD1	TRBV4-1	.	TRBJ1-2	CASSQMGTGGTGYTF	TGCGCCAGCAGCCAAATGGGGACAGGGGGGACCGGCTACACCTTC
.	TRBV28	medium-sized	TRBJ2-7	CASTWGDGRDEQYF	TGTGCCAGCACCTGGGGTGACGGTCGGGACGAGCAGTACTTC
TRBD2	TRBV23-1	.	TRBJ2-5	CASTTGGETQYF	TGCGCCAGCACAACGGGGGGAGAGACCCAGTACTTC
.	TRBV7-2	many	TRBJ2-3	CASSLPGASLLDTQYF	TGTGCCAGCAGCTTACCAGGGGCTAGCTTATTGGATACGCAGTATTTT
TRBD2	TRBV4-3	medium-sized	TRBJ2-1	CASSQDISGGWVF	TGCGCCAGCAGCCAAGATATAAGCGGGGGCTGGGTCTTC
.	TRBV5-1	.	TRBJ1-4	CASSPGNLGEKLFF	TGCGCCAGCAGCCCAGGGAACCTAGGTGAAAAACTGTTTTTT
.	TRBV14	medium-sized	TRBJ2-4	CASSQGSTAKNIQYF	TGTGCCAGCAGCCAAGGGTCGACAGCCAAAAACATTCAGTACTTC
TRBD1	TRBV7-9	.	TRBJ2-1	CASSPTGSAYNEQFF	TGTGCCAGCAGCCCGACAGGGTCGGCCTACAATGAGCAGTTCTTC
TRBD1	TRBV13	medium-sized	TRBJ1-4	CASSLRPGQGKLFF	TGTGCCAGCAGCTTACGCCCGGGACAGGGAAAACTGTTTTTT
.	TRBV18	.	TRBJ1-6	CASSPQRENSPLHF	TGTGCCAGCTCACCCCAAAGGGAGAATTCACCCCTCCACTTT
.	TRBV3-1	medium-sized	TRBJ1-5	CASGFAGDQPQHF	TGTGCCAGCGGGTTTGCAGGTGATCAGCCCCAGCATTTT
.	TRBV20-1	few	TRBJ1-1	CSARENTEAFF	TGCAGTGCTAGGGAGAATACTGAAGCTTTCTTT
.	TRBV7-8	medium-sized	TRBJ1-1	CASSLRIDSAFF	TGTGCCAGCAGCTTGAGGATTGACAGCGCTTTCTTT
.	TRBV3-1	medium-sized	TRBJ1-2	CASSQARRFGGYTF	TGTGCCAGCAGCCAAGCGCGCCGGTTTGGTGGCTACACCTTC
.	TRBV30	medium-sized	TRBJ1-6	CAWGHGNSPLHF	TGTGCCTGGGGCCACGGGAATTCACCCCTCCACTTT
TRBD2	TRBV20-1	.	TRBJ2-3	CSARLAGGDTQYF	TGCAGTGCTAGACTAGCGGGGGGAGATACGCAGTATTTT
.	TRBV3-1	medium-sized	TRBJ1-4	CASSLRRGTNEKLFF	TGTGCCAGCAGCCTACGCCGGGGGACTAATGAAAAACTGTTTTTT
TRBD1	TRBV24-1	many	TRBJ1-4	CATSRGTGSYEKLFF	TGTGCCACCTCCCGTGGGACAGGGTCGTATGAAAAACTGTTTTTT
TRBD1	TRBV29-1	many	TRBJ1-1	CSVERGLNTEAFF	TGCAGCGTTGAGAGGGGGCTTAACACTGAAGCTTTCTTT
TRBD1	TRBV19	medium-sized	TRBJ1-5	CASNLQGGRPQHF	TGTGCCAGTAACCTTCAGGGGGGACGGCCCCAGCATTTT
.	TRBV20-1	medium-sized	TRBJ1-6	CSANGDYSPLHF	TGCAGTGCTAACGGGGACTATTCACCCCTCCACTTT
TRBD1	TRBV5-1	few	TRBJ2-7	CASSLNGRGSYEQYF	TGCGCCAGCAGCTTGAACGGCAGGGGGTCCTACGAGCAGTACTTC
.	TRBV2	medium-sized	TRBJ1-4	CASSSPGDAPSAANEKLFF	TGTGCCAGCAGTTCCCCCGGAGACGCCCCTTCAGCCGCAAATGAAAAACTGTTTTTT
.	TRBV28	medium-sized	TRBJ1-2	CASSLTDRNYGYTF	TGTGCCAGCAGTTTAACAGACCGGAACTATGGCTACACCTTC
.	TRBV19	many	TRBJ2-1	CASREDSYSYNEQFF	TGTGCCAGTAGGGAGGACAGTTACTCCTACAATGAGCAGTTCTTC
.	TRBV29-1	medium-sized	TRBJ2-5	CSVEVAETQYF	TGCAGCGTTGAGGTAGCAGAGACCCAGTACTTC
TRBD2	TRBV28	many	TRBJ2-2	CGTSGGANTGELFF	TGCGGGACTAGCGGGGGGGCAAACACCGGGGAGCTGTTTTTT
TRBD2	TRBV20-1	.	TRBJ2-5	CSARDSGLWSGTQYF	TGCAGTGCTAGAGATAGCGGGCTTTGGTCTGGGACCCAGTACTTC
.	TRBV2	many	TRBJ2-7	CASSEAYPGYEQYF	TGTGCCAGCAGTGAGGCCTACCCAGGATACGAGCAGTACTTC
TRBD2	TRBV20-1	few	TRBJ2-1	CSARLAGGPDEQFF	TGCAGTGCTAGGCTAGCGGGGGGGCCGGATGAGCAGTTCTTC
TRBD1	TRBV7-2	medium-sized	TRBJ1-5	CASSILTGVNQPQHF	TGTGCCAGCAGCATCTTGACAGGGGTGAATCAGCCCCAGCATTTT
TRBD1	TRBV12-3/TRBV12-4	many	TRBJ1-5	CASSQRTGVGNQPQHF	TGTGCCAGCAGCCAAAGGACAGGGGTGGGCAATCAGCCCCAGCATTTT
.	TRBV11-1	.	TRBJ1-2	CASSPGERYYGYTF	TGTGCCAGCAGCCCGGGGGAGAGATACTATGGCTACACCTTC
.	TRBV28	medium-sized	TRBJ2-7	CASSPSHYEQYF	TGTGCCAGCAGCCCTTCCCACTACGAGCAGTACTTC
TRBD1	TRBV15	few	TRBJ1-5	CATRRTGDNQPQHF	TGTGCCACCAGACGGACAGGGGACAATCAGCCCCAGCATTTT
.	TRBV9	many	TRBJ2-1	CASSARDNRYNEQFF	TGTGCCAGCAGCGCCCGGGACAACCGATACAATGAGCAGTTCTTC
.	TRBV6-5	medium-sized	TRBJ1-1	CASSYSSQGGAEAFF	TGTGCCAGCAGTTACTCGAGTCAGGGTGGCGCTGAAGCTTTCTTT
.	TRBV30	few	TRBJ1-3	CAGLNTFSGNTIYF	TGTGCCGGATTAAACACGTTCTCTGGAAACACCATATATTTT
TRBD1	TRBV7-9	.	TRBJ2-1	CASSSGQGRYNEQFF	TGTGCCAGCAGCTCGGGACAGGGGAGGTACAATGAGCAGTTCTTC
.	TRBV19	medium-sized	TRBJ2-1	CASSMWSRVNEQFF	TGTGCCAGTAGTATGTGGTCGAGAGTCAATGAGCAGTTCTTC
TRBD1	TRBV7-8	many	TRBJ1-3	CASSSTGEGNTIYF	TGTGCCAGCAGCTCGACAGGGGAGGGAAACACCATATATTTT
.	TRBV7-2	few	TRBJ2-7	CASSWTVNYEQYF	TGTGCCAGCAGTTGGACAGTTAACTACGAGCAGTACTTC
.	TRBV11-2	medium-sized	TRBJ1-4	CASSLLGLLNEKLFF	TGTGCCAGCAGCTTATTGGGATTGCTGAATGAAAAACTGTTTTTT
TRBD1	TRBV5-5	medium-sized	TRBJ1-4	CASSSGQGAEGEKLFF	TGTGCCAGCAGCTCCGGACAGGGGGCCGAAGGTGAAAAACTGTTTTTT